The 26 T cell receptor beta chains given below trace back to one sample, sequenced in a study of long-term antiretroviral therapy in people with HIV. It was version v3.0 of the immunoSEQ assay that was run at survey level. Method: immunoSEQ multiplex PCR; TCRdb's copy keeps in-frame clones and lacks some. Of roughly 18,000 clones in the sample, roughly 80% are singletons; the top ten hold approximately 7.7%. The sequences come from unsorted PBMCs, collected 0.9 years after starting antiretroviral therapy. The receptors were sampled from a man aged 18 to 35 with HIV.

The chain couples TRBV28 to TRBJ1-5; D is ambiguous. Trimming pared 2 bases from V and 9 bases from J, leaving 11 bases between. This CDR3 is built from 13 residues. From germline, CDR1 is MDHEN and CDR2 SYDVKM. CDR3 DNA: TGTGCCAGCAGTTTAGAGAGGGCCCGGCCCCAGCATTTT. It yields the protein CASSLERARPQHF.

V is TRBV6-5 and J is TRBJ2-7, with unresolved D. Germline V gene sequence: CDR1 MNHEY, CDR2 SVGAGI. V lost 10 bases and J lost 4, with 23 bases in between. The CDR3 has 15 amino acids. CDR3 nucleotide sequence: TGTGCCACTCTAGACCCCAGGTCCTCGACTTACGAGCAGTACTTC. Its protein is CATLDPRSSTYEQYF.

This chain uses TRBV27 with TRBJ2-5; D is undetermined. Germline V gene lookup returns CDR1 MNHEY and CDR2 SMNVEV (reference sequence). The CDR3 covers 13 residues. Deletions cut 0 bases from V and 4 bases from J, with 6 bases between. CDR3 nucleotide sequence: TGTGCCAGCAGTTTATCGAGTTTAGAGACCCAGTACTTC. It yields the protein CASSLSSLETQYF.

A few counts support this clone. The chain couples TRBV7-9 to TRBJ1-6; weak D call: TRBD1 (6 bases). The CDR3 is 15 residues long. Germline values: CDR1 SEHNR, CDR2 FQNEAQ (reference sequence). Trimming removed 8 bases at V and 5 bases at J, with 16 bases between. CDR3 in DNA: TGTGCCAGCGCCAAAAGGGGGTCCGATAATTCACCCCTCCACTTT. Its translation is CASAKRGSDNSPLHF.

This clone appeared once. This rearrangement joins TRBV5-4 to TRBJ2-5; no reliable D call. Germline V lookup: CDR1 SGHNT, CDR2 YYREEE (reference sequence). This CDR3 spans 14 amino acids. The V gene lost 2 bases and the J gene lost 5 bases, with 13 bases spanning the gap. CDR3 protein: CASSFLGPAETQYF. CDR3 coding DNA: TGTGCCAGCAGCTTCCTAGGGCCCGCGGAGACCCAGTACTTC.

The V call is TRBV7-6, the J call TRBJ1-5; D is unclear. Germline V gene lookup returns CDR1 SGHVS and CDR2 FNYEAQ. The CDR3 extends over 15 amino acids. With 5 bases removed from V and 4 bases from J, the gap between germline ends came to 15 bases. The CDR3 protein is CASSPRYGLNQPQHF. The CDR3 DNA follows: TGTGCCAGCAGCCCCAGGTATGGCCTAAATCAGCCCCAGCATTTT.

This clone turned up a few times. V gene TRBV5-1 combines with J gene TRBJ1-3, with D perhaps TRBD1 (5 bases). This CDR3 is built from 13 residues. The ends were cut back, 4 bases at V and 10 bases at J, with 15 bases in the middle. From germline, CDR1 is SGHRS and CDR2 YFSETQ. The CDR3 protein is CASSTGTGETIYF. The CDR3 DNA reads as TGCGCCAGCAGCACGGGGACCGGCGAAACCATATATTTT.

This chain links TRBV27 with TRBJ2-3; a possible D gene is TRBD1 (6 bases). Germline assignment: CDR1 MNHEY and CDR2 SMNVEV (reference sequence). V was cut by 5 bases and J by 1 base, with 16 bases left in between. The CDR3 extends over 16 amino acids. In DNA, the CDR3 is TGTGCCAGCAGTATCCTACAGGGTCCTCGCACAGATACGCAGTATTTT. This encodes CASSILQGPRTDTQYF.

The chain employs TRBV7-9 and TRBJ1-3; D gene uncertain. The V and J ends lost 8 bases and 0 bases respectively, with 11 bases between them. The V gene's germline CDR1 is SEHNR and CDR2 FQNEAQ (reference sequence). This CDR3 is 14 amino acids long. The chain's CDR3 is CASGLILSGNTIYF. The CDR3 DNA reads as TGTGCCAGCGGGCTCATTCTCTCTGGAAACACCATATATTTT.

The chain employs TRBV10-2 and TRBJ1-4; no reliable D call. Trimming shortened V by 7 bases and J by 5 bases, and 2 bases separated the two germline ends. Germline V lookup: CDR1 WSHSY, CDR2 SAAADI. This CDR3 spans 10 amino acids. The CDR3 region is CASMNEKLFF. In DNA, the CDR3 is TGCGCCAGCATGAATGAAAAACTGTTTTTT.

V is TRBV10-2 and J is TRBJ1-1; D ambiguous. Germline CDR1 reads WSHSY; CDR2 reads SAAADI. There are 9 residues in the CDR3. The V end was cut by 9 bases, the J end by 4 bases, with 3 bases between. CDR3 residues: CASFTEAFF. CDR3 sequence (DNA): TGCGCCAGTTTCACTGAAGCTTTCTTT.

This chain links TRBV27 with TRBJ1-2; tentative D call: TRBD1 (6 bases). V lost 4 bases and J lost 0, with 18 bases in between. The CDR3 extends over 17 amino acids. CDR1 MNHEY and CDR2 SMNVEV come from the germline V gene (reference sequence). CDR3 sequence reads: CASSSLKGDITNYGYTF. For the CDR3, the DNA is TGTGCCAGCAGTTCGTTAAAGGGGGATATTACTAACTATGGCTACACCTTC.

This clone was seen more than once but under ten times. This chain joins TRBV29-1 and TRBJ2-2; TRBD1 aligns across 8 bases. The CDR3 consists of 15 residues. The V gene's germline CDR1 is SQVTM and CDR2 ANQGSEA. Trimming took 3 bases from V and 5 from J; bases not matched to a gene: 8. In DNA, the CDR3 is TGCAGCGTTGAGTTGACAGGGGCCATAACCGGGGAGCTGTTTTTT. Protein product: CSVELTGAITGELFF.

This chain joins TRBV7-9 and TRBJ1-4; D is perhaps TRBD1 (5 bases). V was shortened by 3 bases and J by 7 bases, with 12 bases between the two germline ends. This CDR3 region has 14 residues. The germline CDR1 and CDR2 sequences are SEHNR and FQNEAQ (reference sequence). The CDR3: CASSLSRDSEKLFF. CDR3 bases: TGTGCCAGCAGCTTGAGCAGGGATAGTGAAAAACTGTTTTTT.

The V gene is TRBV11-2, the J gene TRBJ1-4; 10 bases are shared with TRBD1. Looked up from germline, CDR1 is SGHAT and CDR2 is FQNNGV. CDR3 size: 17 residues. Trimming at V came to 7 bases and at J to 8 bases, leaving 16 bases not matched to a gene. As DNA, the CDR3 is TGTGCCAGCAAGACCTACTCCGTGACAGGGGGCAGGGAAAAACTGTTTTTT. Translated: CASKTYSVTGGREKLFF.

The V call is TRBV28, the J call TRBJ1-2; 8 nucleotides match TRBD1. Germline V gene data show CDR1 as MDHEN and CDR2 as SYDVKM. The CDR3 consists of 14 residues. The junction had 5 bases not matched to a gene; V was cut back by 5 bases and J by 3 bases. The CDR3 reads CASSPGGQDYGYTF. CDR3 bases: TGTGCCAGCAGTCCCGGGGGACAGGACTATGGCTACACCTTC.

V gene TRBV7-6 combines with J gene TRBJ2-2; 9 bases are a match to TRBD2. Germline trimming cut 5 bases from V and 7 bases from J; bases unmatched to any gene: 8. CDR1 SGHVS and CDR2 FNYEAQ come from the germline V gene. This CDR3 is built from 15 residues. The CDR3 nucleotides are TGTGCCAGCAGCCAAACTAGCGGGCCCCGCGGGGAGCTGTTTTTT. It codes for CASSQTSGPRGELFF.

The chain couples TRBV7-8 to TRBJ1-4; a possible D gene is TRBD1 (5 bases). V was clipped by 5 bases and J by 8 bases, with 21 bases between them. The CDR3 is 16 residues long. Looked up from germline, CDR1 is SGHVS and CDR2 is FQNEAQ. The CDR3 protein is CASSLPPRDPGEKLFF. In DNA form, the CDR3 reads TGTGCCAGCAGCCTTCCCCCCCGGGACCCTGGAGAAAAACTGTTTTTT. The full variable domain, its missing parts supplied by reference TRBV7-8 and TRBJ1-4, is GAGVSQSPRYKVAKRGQDVALRCDPISGHVSLFWYQQALGQGPEFLTYFQNEAQLDKSGLPSDRFFAERPEGSVSTLKIQRTQQEDSAVYLCASSLPPRDPGEKLFFGSGTQLSVL.

This chain links TRBV10-3 with TRBJ1-3; maybe TRBD1 (5 bases). Trimming took 10 bases from V and 4 from J, leaving 17 bases between them. The CDR3 spans 14 residues. Germline V gene sequence: CDR1 ENHRY, CDR2 SYGVKD. The DNA for the CDR3 is TGTGCCACCTCCGGGACCCAAGGCGGAAACACCATATATTTT. Its protein product is CATSGTQGGNTIYF.

J is TRBJ2-3 and V is TRBV5-1, with 8 bases that match TRBD2. Germline V gene lookup returns CDR1 SGHRS and CDR2 YFSETQ. V dropped 5 bases and J dropped 4; count of bases not matched to a gene: 9. The CDR3 runs 15 residues. Written as DNA, the CDR3 is TGCGCCAGCAGAAACAACGTCGGGGGGGCAGATACGCAGTATTTT. This translates into CASRNNVGGADTQYF.

The chain has TRBV7-2 and TRBJ1-1; D unresolved. Germline assignment: CDR1 SGHTA and CDR2 FQGNSA. The CDR3 has 13 amino acids. V lost 3 bases to trimming and J lost 1 base, with 6 bases between them. The CDR3 bases are TGTGCCAGCAGCTTTAGTCAGAACACTGAAGCTTTCTTT. The encoded protein is CASSFSQNTEAFF. Full variable domain (remainder filled in from reference TRBV7-2 and TRBJ1-1): GAGVSQSPSNKVTEKGKDVELRCDPISGHTALYWYRQSLGQGLEFLIYFQGNSAPDKSGLPSDRFSAERTGGSVSTLTIQRTQQEDSAVYLCASSFSQNTEAFFGQGTRLTVV.

The sample holds a few counts of this clone. The chain combines TRBV19 with TRBJ1-2; D unresolved. V shed 5 bases and J shed 0 bases, with 10 bases lying between them. This CDR3 is built from 14 residues. Germline lookup yields CDR1 LNHDA and CDR2 SQIVND (reference sequence). This CDR3 reads CASSPPGTNYGYTF. For the CDR3, the DNA is TGTGCCAGTAGTCCCCCCGGGACTAACTATGGCTACACCTTC.

The chain carries TRBV28 and TRBJ1-3; D perhaps matches TRBD1 (6 bases). This CDR3 comprises 15 residues. Deletions cut 3 bases from V and 4 bases from J, with 13 bases between. Per the germline V gene, CDR1 is MDHEN and CDR2 is SYDVKM. For the CDR3, the DNA is TGTGCCAGCAGTTTTGCGGTAGGGGGAGGAAACACCATATATTTT. Protein sequence: CASSFAVGGGNTIYF.

The chain couples TRBV7-9 to TRBJ2-7, with 7 bases lining up with TRBD1. Germline-derived CDR1 and CDR2 are SEHNR and FQNEAQ (reference sequence). V lost 5 bases, J lost 3 bases, and 4 bases stayed unmatched. The CDR3 is 13 amino acids. The CDR3 bases are TGTGCCAGCAGCAAGGGACAGAACTACGAGCAGTACGTC. This codes for CASSKGQNYEQYV.

The rearrangement uses TRBV6-1 and TRBJ1-6; a possible D gene is TRBD1 (5 bases). V shed 5 bases and J shed 6 bases, with 11 bases lying between them. The CDR3 runs 14 residues. Germline V CDR1 and CDR2: MNHNS, SASEGT. CDR3 DNA sequence: TGTGCCAGCAGTACGGGGCGGTTTAATTCACCCCTCCACTTT. Its translation is CASSTGRFNSPLHF.

This sequence joins TRBV28 and TRBJ1-5; D is unresolved. CDR1 and CDR2 (germline): MDHEN, SYDVKM. The CDR3 is 16 residues long. V shed 3 bases and J shed 0 bases, with 12 bases lying between them. The CDR3: CASSFLSGFSNQPQHF. Here the CDR3 DNA reads TGTGCCAGCAGTTTTTTGTCGGGGTTTAGCAATCAGCCCCAGCATTTT.